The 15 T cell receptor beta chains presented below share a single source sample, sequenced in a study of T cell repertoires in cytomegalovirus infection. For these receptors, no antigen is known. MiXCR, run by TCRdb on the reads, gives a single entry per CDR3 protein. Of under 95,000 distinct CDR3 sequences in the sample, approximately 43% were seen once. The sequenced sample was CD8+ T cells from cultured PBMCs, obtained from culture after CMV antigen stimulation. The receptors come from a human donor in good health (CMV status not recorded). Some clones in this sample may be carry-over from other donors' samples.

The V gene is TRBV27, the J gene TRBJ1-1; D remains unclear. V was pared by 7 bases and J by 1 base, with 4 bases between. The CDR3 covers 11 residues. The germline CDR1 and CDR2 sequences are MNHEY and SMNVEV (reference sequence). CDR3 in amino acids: CASISNTEAFF. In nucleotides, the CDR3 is TGTGCCAGCATTTCGAACACTGAAGCTTTCTTT.

The CDR3 region has the DNA TGTGCCAGCAGTTTTGGTCTAGCGGGGAACACCGGGGAGCTGTTTTTT. Amino acids: CASSFGLAGNTGELFF. J is TRBJ2-2 and V is TRBV28; 8 nucleotides agree with TRBD2. The CDR3 runs 16 residues. The J segment lost 1 base and the V segment lost 3 bases, leaving 4 bases of the junction unmatched. Germline V gene data show CDR1 as MDHEN and CDR2 as SYDVKM.

In DNA form, the CDR3 reads TGTGCCTGGGCCCGCAGCTCCTACAATGAGCAGTTCTTC. Translated, it gives CAWARSSYNEQFF. The rearrangement joins TRBV30 to TRBJ2-1; no definite D call. Trimming left V 5 bases short and J 0 bases short, with 8 bases between. Germline V gene lookup returns CDR1 GTSNPN and CDR2 SVGIG (reference sequence). This CDR3 is 13 amino acids long.

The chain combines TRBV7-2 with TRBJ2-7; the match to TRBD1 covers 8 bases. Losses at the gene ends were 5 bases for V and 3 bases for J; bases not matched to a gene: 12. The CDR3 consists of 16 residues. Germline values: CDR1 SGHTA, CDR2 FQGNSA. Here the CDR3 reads CASSPRDLGQGYEQYF. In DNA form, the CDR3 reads TGTGCCAGCAGCCCGCGAGACCTAGGACAGGGCTACGAGCAGTACTTC.

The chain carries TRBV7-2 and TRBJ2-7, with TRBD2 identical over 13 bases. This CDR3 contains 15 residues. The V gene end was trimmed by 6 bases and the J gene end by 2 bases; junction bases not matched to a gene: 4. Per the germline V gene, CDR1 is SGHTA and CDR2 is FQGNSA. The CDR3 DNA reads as TGTGCCAGCAGTGACGGACTAGCGGGAGCCTACGAGCAGTACTTC. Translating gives CASSDGLAGAYEQYF.

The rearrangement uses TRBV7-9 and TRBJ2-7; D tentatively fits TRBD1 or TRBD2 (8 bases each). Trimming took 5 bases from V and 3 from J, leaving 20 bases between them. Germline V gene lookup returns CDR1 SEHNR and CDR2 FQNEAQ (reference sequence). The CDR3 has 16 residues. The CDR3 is CASSPSGGTGRYEQYF. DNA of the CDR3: TGTGCCAGCAGCCCCTCGGGGGGGACAGGCCGCTACGAGCAGTACTTC. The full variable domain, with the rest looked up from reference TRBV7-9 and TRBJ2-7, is DTGVSQNPRHKITKRGQNVTFRCDPISEHNRLYWYRQTLGQGPEFLTYFQNEAQLEKSRLLSDRFSAERPKGSFSTLEIQRTEQGDSAMYLCASSPSGGTGRYEQYFGPGTRLTVT.

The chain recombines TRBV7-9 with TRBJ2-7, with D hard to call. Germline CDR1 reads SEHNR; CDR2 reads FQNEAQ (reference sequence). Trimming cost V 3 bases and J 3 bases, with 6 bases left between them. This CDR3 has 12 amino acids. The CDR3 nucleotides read TGTGCCAGCAGCTTCGCTTTCTACGAGCAGTACTTC. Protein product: CASSFAFYEQYF. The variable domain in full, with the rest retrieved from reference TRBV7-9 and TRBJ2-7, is DTGVSQNPRHKITKRGQNVTFRCDPISEHNRLYWYRQTLGQGPEFLTYFQNEAQLEKSRLLSDRFSAERPKGSFSTLEIQRTEQGDSAMYLCASSFAFYEQYFGPGTRLTVT.

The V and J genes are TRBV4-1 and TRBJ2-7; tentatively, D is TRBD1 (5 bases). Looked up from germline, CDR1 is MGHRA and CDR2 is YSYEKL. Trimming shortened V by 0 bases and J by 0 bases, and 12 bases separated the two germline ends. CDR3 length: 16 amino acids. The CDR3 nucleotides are TGCGCCAGCAGCCAAGAGGGAACAGGCAACTCCTACGAGCAGTACTTC. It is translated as CASSQEGTGNSYEQYF.

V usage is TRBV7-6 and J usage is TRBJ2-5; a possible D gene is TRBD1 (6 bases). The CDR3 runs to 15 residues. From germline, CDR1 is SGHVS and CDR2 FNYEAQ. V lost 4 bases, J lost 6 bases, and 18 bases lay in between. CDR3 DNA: TGTGCCAGCAGCTCACCGGGACGTGGGGGCCAGACCCAGTACTTC. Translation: CASSSPGRGGQTQYF.

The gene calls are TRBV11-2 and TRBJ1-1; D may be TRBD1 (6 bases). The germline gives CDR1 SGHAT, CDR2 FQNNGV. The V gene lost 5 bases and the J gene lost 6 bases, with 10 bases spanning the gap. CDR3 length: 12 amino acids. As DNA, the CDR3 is TGTGCCAGCAGCACAGGGATTCCTGAAGCTTTCTTT. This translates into CASSTGIPEAFF.

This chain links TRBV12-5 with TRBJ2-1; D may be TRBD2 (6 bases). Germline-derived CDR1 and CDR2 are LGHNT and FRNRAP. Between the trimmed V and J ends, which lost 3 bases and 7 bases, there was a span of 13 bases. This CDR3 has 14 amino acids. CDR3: CASGFGGPQNEQFF. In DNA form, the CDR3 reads TGTGCTAGTGGTTTTGGAGGGCCACAAAATGAGCAGTTCTTC.

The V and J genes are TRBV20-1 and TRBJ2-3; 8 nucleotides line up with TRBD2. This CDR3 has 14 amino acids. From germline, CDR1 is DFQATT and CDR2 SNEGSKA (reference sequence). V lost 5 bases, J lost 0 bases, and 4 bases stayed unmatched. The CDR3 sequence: CSAVRGGSTDTQYF. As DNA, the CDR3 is TGCAGTGCTGTTCGCGGGGGGAGCACAGATACGCAGTATTTT.

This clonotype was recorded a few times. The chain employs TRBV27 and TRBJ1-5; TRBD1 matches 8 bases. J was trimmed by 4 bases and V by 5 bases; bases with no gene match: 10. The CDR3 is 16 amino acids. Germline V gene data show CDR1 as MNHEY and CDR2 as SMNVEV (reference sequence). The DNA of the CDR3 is TGTGCCAGCAGTAAAGTATCACAGGGGGATAATCAGCCCCAGCATTTT. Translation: CASSKVSQGDNQPQHF.

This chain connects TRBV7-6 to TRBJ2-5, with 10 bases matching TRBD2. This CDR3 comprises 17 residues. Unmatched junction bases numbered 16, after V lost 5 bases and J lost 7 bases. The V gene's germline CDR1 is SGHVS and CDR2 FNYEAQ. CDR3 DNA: TGTGCCAGCAGCAGAGATCTAGCGGGAGCTGGGGGGGGGACCCAGTACTTC. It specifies CASSRDLAGAGGGTQYF.

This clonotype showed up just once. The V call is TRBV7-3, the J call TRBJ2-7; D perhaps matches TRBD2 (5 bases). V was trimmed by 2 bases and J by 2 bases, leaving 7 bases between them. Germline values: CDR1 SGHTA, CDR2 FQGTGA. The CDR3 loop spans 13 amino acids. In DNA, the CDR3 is TGTGCCAGCAGCTTAGCGGAGGCCTACGAGCAGTACTTC. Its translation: CASSLAEAYEQYF.